This TCR beta chain is from a study of blood T cell repertoires in COVID-19. Study-wide background: Some COVID-19 samples were acute and others convalescent; all came from the United States, Italy and Spain. In each case, the material was cDNA or gDNA derived from T cells, B-cell-depleted T cells, or PBMCs.

The CDR3 is 15 residues long. Trimming removed 4 bases at V and 0 bases at J, with 10 bases between. In the original processing: Estimation of nucleated cell counts relied on the amplification of reference gene primers. TCRdb's table, derived via immunoSEQ multiplex PCR, lists solely in-frame clones and lacks some. V and J calls and clone size are given by that table; D and trimming were obtained from the DNA. The sample records around 700,000 clones, just under 90% being singletons. Input material: peripheral blood. The clonotype originates from a young woman with acute or convalescent COVID-19. The chain combines TRBV5-3 with TRBJ1-4; a possible D gene is TRBD1 (5 bases). TRBV5-3 is given ORF status, its function remaining uncertain. The CDR3 DNA reads TGTGCCAGAAGCCTAACAGGAGCAACTAATGAAAAACTGTTTTTT. It specifies CARSLTGATNEKLFF.